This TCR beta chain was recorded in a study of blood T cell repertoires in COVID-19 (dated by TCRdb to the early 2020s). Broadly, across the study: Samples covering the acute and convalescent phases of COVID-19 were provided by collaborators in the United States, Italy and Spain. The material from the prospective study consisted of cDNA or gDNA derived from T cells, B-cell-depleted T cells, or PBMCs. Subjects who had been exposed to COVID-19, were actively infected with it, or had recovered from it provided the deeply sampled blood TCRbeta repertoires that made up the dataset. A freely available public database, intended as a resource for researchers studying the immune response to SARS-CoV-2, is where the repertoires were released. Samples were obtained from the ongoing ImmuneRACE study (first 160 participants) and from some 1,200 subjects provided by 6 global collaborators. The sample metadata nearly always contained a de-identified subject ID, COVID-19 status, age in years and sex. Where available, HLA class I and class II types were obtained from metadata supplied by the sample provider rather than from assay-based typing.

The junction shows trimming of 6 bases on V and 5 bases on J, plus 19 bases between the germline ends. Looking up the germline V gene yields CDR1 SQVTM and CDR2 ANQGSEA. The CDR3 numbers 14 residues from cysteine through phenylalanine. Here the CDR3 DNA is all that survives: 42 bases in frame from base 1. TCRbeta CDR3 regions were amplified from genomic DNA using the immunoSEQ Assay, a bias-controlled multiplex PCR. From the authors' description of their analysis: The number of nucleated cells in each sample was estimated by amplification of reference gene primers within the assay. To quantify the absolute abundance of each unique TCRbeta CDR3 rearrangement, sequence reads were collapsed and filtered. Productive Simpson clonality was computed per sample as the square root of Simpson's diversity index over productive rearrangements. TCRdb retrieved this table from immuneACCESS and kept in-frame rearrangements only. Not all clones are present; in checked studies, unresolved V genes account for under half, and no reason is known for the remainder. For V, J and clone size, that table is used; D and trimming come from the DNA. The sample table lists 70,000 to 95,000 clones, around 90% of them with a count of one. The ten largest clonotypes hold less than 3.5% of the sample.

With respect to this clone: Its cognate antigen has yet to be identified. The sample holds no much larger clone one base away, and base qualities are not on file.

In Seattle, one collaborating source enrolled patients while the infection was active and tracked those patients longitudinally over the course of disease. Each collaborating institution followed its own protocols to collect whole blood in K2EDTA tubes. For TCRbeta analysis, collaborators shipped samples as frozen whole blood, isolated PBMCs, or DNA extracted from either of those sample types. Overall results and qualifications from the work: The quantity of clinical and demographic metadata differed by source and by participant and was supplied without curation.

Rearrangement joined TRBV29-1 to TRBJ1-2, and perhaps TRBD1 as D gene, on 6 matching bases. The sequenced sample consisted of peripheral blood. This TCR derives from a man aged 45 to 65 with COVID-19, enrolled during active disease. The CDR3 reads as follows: CSVKVAGEEYGYTF. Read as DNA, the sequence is TGCAGCGTGAAGGTAGCAGGGGAAGAGTATGGCTACACCTTC.